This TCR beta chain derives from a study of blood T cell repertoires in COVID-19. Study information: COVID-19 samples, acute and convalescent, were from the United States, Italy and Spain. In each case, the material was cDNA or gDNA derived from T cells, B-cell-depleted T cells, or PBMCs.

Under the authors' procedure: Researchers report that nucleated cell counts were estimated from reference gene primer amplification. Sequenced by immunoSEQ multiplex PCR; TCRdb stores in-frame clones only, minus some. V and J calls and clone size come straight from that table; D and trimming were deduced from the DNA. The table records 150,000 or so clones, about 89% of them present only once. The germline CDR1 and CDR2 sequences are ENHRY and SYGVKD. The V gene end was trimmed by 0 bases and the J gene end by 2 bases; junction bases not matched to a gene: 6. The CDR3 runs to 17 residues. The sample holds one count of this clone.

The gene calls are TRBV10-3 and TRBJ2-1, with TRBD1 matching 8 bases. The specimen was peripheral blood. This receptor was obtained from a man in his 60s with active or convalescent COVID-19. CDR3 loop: CAISESVRQGPYNEQFF. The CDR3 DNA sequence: TGTGCCATCAGTGAGTCGGTCCGACAGGGGCCCTACAATGAGCAGTTCTTC.